In its sample, the clone carrying this T cell receptor beta chain was seen a few times. Absent ophthalmopathy progression within 18 months defined stable Graves' hyperthyroidism. Orbital computed tomography and thyroid ultrasound, together with serum TRAb and thyroxine and clinical symptoms, were used for diagnoses. The sample is drawn from a study of T cells in Graves' hyperthyroidism and ophthalmopathy. Amplified regions were TCR beta CDR3 sequences from RNA transcripts. HTBI primers were employed in a first-round RT-PCR of the TCR CDR3. TCRdb re-called the multiplex PCR reads with MiXCR, one entry per CDR3 protein. Of about 550,000 distinct CDR3 sequences in the sample, less than 25% are singletons; the top ten hold 26%. The CDR3 covers 17 residues. CDR1 SGHAT and CDR2 FQDESV come from the germline V gene (reference sequence). Unmatched junction bases numbered 12, after V lost 7 bases and J lost 1 base.

This chain connects TRBV11-1 to TRBJ2-5; TRBD2 matches 10 bases. Sequencing was performed on blood. The receptor's source is a young man with Graves' hyperthyroidism. Here the CDR3 reads CASNLAPSGRGQETQYF. CDR3 in DNA: TGTGCCAGCAACCTCGCGCCTAGCGGGAGAGGCCAAGAGACCCAGTACTTC.